This TCR beta chain was found in a study of T-cell memory formation after mild COVID-19. For the study at large: There were largely donor-specific TCR clusters.

Constant-segment primers and 5'RACE yielded cDNA libraries for TCR alpha and TCR beta, each carrying sample barcodes and UMIs. TCRdb recomputed calls from the 5' RACE reads with MiXCR, one row per CDR3 protein. The sample gives about 290,000 distinct CDR3 sequences, around a sixth of which show up once; over 20% is in the top ten. Germline values: CDR1 LNHNV, CDR2 YYDKDF (reference sequence). Trimming left V 3 bases short and J 5 bases short, with 13 bases between. The CDR3 is made up of 14 amino acids. Findings and caveats of the study: Most CD4+ clones that shrank were in CM and EM, while CD8+ ones turned up in EMRA. Prior to infection, memory already included some responding clones, suggesting cross-reactive memory joined.

For this clonotype: Its antigen is unidentified.

This receptor was identified in a man between 18 and 35 years old who had mild COVID-19 (a few samples of this study predate the infection). Cell type and time point are not known. Sequencing was done on a sample of PBMCs or a T cell subset sorted from them (not recorded which). The chain is built from TRBV15 and TRBJ2-5; tentatively, D is TRBD2 (5 bases). The CDR3 here is CATSSRARGETQYF. Written as DNA, the CDR3 is TGTGCCACCAGCAGCCGCGCTAGAGGGGAGACCCAGTACTTC.